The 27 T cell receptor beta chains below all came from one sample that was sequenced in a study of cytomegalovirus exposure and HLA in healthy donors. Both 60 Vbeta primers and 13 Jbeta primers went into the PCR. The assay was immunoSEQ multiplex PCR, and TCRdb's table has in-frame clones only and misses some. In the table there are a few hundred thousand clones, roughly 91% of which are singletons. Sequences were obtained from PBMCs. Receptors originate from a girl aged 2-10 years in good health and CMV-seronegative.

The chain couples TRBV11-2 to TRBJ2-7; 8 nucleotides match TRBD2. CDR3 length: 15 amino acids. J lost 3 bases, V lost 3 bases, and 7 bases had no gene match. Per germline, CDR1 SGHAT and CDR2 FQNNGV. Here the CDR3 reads CASSLEGGTSYEQYF. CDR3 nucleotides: TGTGCCAGCAGCTTGGAAGGGGGGACTAGCTACGAGCAGTACTTC.

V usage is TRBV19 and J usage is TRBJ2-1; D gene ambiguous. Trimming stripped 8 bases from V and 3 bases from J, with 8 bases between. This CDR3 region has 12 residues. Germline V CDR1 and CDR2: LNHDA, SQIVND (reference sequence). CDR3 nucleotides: TGTGCCAGTGCGGAATTCTACAATGAGCAGTTCTTC. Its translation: CASAEFYNEQFF.

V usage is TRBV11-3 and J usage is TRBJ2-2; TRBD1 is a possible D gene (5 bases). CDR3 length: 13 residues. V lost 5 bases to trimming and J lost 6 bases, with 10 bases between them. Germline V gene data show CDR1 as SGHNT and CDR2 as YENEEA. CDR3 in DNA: TGTGCCAGCAGCGACAGAAGCCCCGGGGAGCTGTTTTTT. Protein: CASSDRSPGELFF.

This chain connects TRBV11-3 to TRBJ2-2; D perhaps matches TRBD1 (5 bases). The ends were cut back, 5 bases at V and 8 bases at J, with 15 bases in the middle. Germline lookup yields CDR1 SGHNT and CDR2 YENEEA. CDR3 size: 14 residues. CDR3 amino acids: CASSLAGNGGELFF. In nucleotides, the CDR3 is TGTGCCAGCAGCCTGGCAGGGAACGGAGGGGAGCTGTTTTTT.

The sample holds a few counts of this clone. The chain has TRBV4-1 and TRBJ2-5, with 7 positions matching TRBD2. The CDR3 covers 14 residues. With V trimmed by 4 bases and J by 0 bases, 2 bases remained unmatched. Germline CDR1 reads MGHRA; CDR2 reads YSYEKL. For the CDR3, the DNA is TGCGCCAGCAGCCCGACTAGCTACCAAGAGACCCAGTACTTC. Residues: CASSPTSYQETQYF.

The CDR3 DNA sequence: TGCGCCAGCAGCTTTAAAGGGCGGGGCAACACCGGGGAGCTGTTTTTT. It translates to CASSFKGRGNTGELFF. The rearrangement joins TRBV5-1 to TRBJ2-2, with a weak D call TRBD2 (6 bases). Deletions cut 2 bases from V and 2 bases from J, with 13 bases between. The V gene's germline CDR1 is SGHRS and CDR2 YFSETQ. This CDR3 has 16 residues.

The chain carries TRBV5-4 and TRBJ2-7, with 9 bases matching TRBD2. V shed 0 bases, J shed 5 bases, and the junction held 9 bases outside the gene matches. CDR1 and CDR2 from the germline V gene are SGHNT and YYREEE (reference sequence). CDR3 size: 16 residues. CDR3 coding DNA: TGTGCCAGCAGCTTGGTCCTAGCGGGAAGTTTCCACGAGCAGTACTTC. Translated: CASSLVLAGSFHEQYF.

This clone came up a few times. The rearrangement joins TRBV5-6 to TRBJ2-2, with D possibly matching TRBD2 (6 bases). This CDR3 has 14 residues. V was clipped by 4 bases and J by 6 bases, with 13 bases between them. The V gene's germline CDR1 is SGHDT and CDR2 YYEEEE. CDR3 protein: CASSLGTPPGELFF. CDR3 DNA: TGTGCCAGCAGCCTAGGGACTCCCCCCGGGGAGCTGTTTTTT.

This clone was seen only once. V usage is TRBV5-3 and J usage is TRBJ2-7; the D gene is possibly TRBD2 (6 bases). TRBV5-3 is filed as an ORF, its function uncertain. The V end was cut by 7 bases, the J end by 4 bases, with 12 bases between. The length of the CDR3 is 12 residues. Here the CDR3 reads CARERRVYEQYF. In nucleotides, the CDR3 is TGTGCCAGAGAGAGGAGGGTTTACGAGCAGTACTTC.

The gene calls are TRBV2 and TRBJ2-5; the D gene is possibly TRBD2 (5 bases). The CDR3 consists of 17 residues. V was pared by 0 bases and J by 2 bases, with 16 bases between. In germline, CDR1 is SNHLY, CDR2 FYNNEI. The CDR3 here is CASSEARASGRQETQYF. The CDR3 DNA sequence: TGTGCCAGCAGTGAAGCGCGGGCCAGTGGAAGGCAAGAGACCCAGTACTTC.

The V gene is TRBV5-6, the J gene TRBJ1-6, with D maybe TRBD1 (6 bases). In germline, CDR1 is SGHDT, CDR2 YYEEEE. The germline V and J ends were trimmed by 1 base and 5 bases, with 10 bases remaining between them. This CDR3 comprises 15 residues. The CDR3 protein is CASSLPQGDNSPLHF. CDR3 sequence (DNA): TGTGCCAGCAGCTTGCCACAGGGCGATAATTCACCCCTCCACTTT.

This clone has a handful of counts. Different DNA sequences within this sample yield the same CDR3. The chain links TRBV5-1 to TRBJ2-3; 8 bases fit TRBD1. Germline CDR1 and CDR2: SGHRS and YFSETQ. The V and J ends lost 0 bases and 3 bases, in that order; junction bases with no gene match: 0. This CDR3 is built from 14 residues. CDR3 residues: CASSLGTGTDTQYF. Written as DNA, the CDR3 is TGCGCCAGCAGCTTGGGGACAGGGACAGATACGCAGTATTTT.

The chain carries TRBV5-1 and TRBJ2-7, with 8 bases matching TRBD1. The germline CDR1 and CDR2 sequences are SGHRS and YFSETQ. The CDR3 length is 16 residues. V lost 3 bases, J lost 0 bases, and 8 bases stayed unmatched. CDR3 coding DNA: TGCGCCAGCAGCTACCGCGGGACAGGTATCTCCTACGAGCAGTACTTC. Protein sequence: CASSYRGTGISYEQYF.

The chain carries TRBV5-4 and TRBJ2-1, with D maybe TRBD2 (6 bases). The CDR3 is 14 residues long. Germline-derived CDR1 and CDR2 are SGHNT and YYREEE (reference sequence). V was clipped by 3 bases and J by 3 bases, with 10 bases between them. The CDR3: CASSSSGLYNEQFF. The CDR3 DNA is TGTGCCAGCAGCTCCTCGGGACTCTACAATGAGCAGTTCTTC.

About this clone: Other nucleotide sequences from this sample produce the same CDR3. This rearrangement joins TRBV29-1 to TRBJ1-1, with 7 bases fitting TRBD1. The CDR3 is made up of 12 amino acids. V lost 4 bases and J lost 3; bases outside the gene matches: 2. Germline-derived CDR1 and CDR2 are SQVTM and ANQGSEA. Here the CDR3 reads CSVGQGDTEAFF. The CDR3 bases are TGCAGCGTTGGACAGGGTGACACTGAAGCTTTCTTT. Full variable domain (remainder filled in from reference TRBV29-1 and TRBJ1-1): SAVISQKPSRDICQRGTSLTIQCQVDSQVTMMFWYRQQPGQSLTLIATANQGSEATYESGFVIDKFPISRPNLTFSTLTVSNMSPEDSSIYLCSVGQGDTEAFFGQGTRLTVV.

The CDR3 DNA sequence: TGTGCCAGCAGCGCAGACGGTTCTTTAAAGCGGACAGATCACGAGCAGTACTTC. Protein product: CASSADGSLKRTDHEQYF. V is TRBV9 and J is TRBJ2-7; tentative D call: TRBD1 (6 bases). This CDR3 is built from 18 residues. The ends were cut back, 3 bases at V and 5 bases at J, with 27 bases in the middle. CDR1 and CDR2 from the germline V gene are SGDLS and YYNGEE.

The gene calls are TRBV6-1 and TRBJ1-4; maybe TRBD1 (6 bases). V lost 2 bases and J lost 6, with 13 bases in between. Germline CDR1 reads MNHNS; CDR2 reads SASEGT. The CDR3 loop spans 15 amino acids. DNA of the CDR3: TGTGCCAGCAGTGAAAGTGGGGGGGCGCATGAAAAACTGTTTTTT. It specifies CASSESGGAHEKLFF.

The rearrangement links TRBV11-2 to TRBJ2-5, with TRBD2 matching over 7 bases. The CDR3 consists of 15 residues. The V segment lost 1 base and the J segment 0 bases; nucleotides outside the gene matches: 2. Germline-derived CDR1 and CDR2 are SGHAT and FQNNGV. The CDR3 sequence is CASSLVRGYQETQYF. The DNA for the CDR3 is TGTGCCAGCAGCTTAGTGCGGGGGTACCAAGAGACCCAGTACTTC.

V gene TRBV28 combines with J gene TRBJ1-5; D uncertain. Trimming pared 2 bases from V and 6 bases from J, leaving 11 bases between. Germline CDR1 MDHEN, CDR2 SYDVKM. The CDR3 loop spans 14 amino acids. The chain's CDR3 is CASSLPQAVQPQHF. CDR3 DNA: TGTGCCAGCAGTTTACCCCAAGCGGTTCAGCCCCAGCATTTT.

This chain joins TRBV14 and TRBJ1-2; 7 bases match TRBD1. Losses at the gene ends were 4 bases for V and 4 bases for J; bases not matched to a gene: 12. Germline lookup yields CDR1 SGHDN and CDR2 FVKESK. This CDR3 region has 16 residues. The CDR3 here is CASSPVGDTGAYGYTF. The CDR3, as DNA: TGTGCCAGCAGCCCCGTTGGGGACACAGGGGCCTATGGCTACACCTTC.

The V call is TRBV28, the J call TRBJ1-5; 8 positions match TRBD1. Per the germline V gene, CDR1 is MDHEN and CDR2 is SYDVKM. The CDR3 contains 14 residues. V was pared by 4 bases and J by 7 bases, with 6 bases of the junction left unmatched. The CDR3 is CASSSDRGEQPQHF. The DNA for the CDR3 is TGTGCCAGCAGTTCCGACAGGGGAGAACAGCCCCAGCATTTT.

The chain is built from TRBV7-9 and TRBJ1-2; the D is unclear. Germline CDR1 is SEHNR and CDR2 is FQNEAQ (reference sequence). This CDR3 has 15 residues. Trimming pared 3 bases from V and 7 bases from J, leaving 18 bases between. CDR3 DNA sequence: TGTGCCAGCAGCTTGGTACAGACCATCGATTCTGGCTACACCTTC. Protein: CASSLVQTIDSGYTF.

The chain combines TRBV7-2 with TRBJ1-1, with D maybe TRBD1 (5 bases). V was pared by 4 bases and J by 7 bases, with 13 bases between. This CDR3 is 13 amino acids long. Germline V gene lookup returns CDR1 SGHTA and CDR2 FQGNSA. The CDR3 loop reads CASSSVGGGEAFF. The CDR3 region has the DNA TGTGCCAGCAGCTCAGTGGGGGGGGGTGAAGCTTTCTTT.

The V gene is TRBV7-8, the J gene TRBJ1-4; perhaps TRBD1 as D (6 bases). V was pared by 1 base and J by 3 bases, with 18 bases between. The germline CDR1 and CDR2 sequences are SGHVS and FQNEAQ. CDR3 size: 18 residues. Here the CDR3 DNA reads TGTGCCAGCAGCTTAGAGAGTCAGGGGTCGGCCCCTAATGAAAAACTGTTTTTT. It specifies CASSLESQGSAPNEKLFF.

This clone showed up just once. The CDR3 sequence: CSVESASGSPNTQYF. CDR3 coding DNA: TGCAGCGTTGAGTCGGCTAGCGGTTCTCCTAATACGCAGTATTTT. V usage is TRBV29-1 and J usage is TRBJ2-3; 7 bases match TRBD2. Trimming cost V 3 bases and J 7 bases; bases outside gene matches: 13. The CDR3 runs 15 residues. Germline V lookup: CDR1 SQVTM, CDR2 ANQGSEA.

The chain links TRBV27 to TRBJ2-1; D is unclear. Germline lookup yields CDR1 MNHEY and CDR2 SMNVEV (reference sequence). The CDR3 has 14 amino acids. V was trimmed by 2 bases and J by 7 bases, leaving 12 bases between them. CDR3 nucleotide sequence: TGTGCCAGCAGTTTACTCCATAGTCTAAATGAGCAGTTCTTC. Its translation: CASSLLHSLNEQFF.

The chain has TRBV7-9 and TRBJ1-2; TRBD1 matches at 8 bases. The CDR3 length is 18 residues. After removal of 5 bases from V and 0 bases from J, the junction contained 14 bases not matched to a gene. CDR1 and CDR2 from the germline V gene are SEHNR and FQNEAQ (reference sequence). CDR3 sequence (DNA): TGTGCCAGCAGCCCCAGGGCGGGACAGGCCCTTACTAACTATGGCTACACCTTC. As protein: CASSPRAGQALTNYGYTF.